These T cell receptor beta chains were read from a single sample in a study of identical twins. TCRdb recomputed calls from the 5' RACE reads with MiXCR, one row per CDR3 protein. This table holds fewer than 800,000 distinct CDR3 sequences, just over 7% found once. This sample also belongs to another study, concerning yellow fever vaccine responses in identical twins.

Sequencing was carried out using PBMCs. These receptors came from a woman between 18 and 29 years old in good health. Both conserved end residues are trimmed from each CDR3.

v_call: TRBV20-1; j_call: TRBJ1-2; cdr3_aa: SARNREFNYGYT
v_call: TRBV20-1; j_call: TRBJ1-1; cdr3_aa: SARMGAGNTEAF
v_call: TRBV12-3/TRBV12-4; j_call: TRBJ2-2; cdr3_aa: ASSFVGETGELF
v_call: TRBV29-1; j_call: TRBJ1-1; cdr3_aa: SSGRVTEAF
v_call: TRBV28; j_call: TRBJ2-5; cdr3_aa: ASSSLAGGHQETQY
v_call: TRBV7-8; j_call: TRBJ1-1; cdr3_aa: ASSLTPGEAF
v_call: TRBV12-3/TRBV12-4; j_call: TRBJ1-2; cdr3_aa: ASSLGFGDGYT
v_call: TRBV6-5; j_call: TRBJ1-1; cdr3_aa: ASSRGYEAF
v_call: TRBV6-4; j_call: TRBJ2-1; cdr3_aa: ASSDSASGTPNEQF
v_call: TRBV11-2; j_call: TRBJ2-1; cdr3_aa: ASSSSWNEQF
v_call: TRBV10-3; j_call: TRBJ2-7; cdr3_aa: AISGAPLADEQY
v_call: TRBV20-1; j_call: TRBJ2-3; cdr3_aa: SAWGSGTVDTQY
v_call: TRBV20-1; j_call: TRBJ2-1; cdr3_aa: SYGTSGNIDEQF
v_call: TRBV10-3; j_call: TRBJ2-3; cdr3_aa: AKAGGRTDTQY
v_call: TRBV7-9; j_call: TRBJ2-7; cdr3_aa: ASSSPGGLTPYEQY
v_call: TRBV5-1; j_call: TRBJ2-1; cdr3_aa: ASSSLGGTAYNEQF